This TCR beta chain was captured in a study of blood T cell repertoires in COVID-19. CDR3 length: 18 amino acids. Germline V lookup: CDR1 SGHVS, CDR2 FQNEAQ. V was pared by 2 bases and J by 3 bases, with 15 bases of the junction left unmatched. Methods used by the authors: Estimation of nucleated cell counts was performed using reference gene primer amplification. The protocol was immunoSEQ multiplex PCR, while the TCRdb copy is restricted to in-frame clones and leaves out a portion. V, J and clone size derive from that table, while D and trimming were established from the DNA sequence. The table shows 150,000 or so clones, with less than 90% occurring only once.

The receptor's source is a woman aged 45 to 65 who had recovered from COVID-19. The specimen sequenced was PBMCs or T cells enriched from blood (not recorded which). The chain employs TRBV7-8 and TRBJ2-5, with 7 bases fitting TRBD1. The CDR3 DNA reads TGTGCCAGCAGCTTAAAGGCGACTTACCGGGACAGAGAAGAGACCCAGTACTTC. This sequence encodes CASSLKATYRDREETQYF.